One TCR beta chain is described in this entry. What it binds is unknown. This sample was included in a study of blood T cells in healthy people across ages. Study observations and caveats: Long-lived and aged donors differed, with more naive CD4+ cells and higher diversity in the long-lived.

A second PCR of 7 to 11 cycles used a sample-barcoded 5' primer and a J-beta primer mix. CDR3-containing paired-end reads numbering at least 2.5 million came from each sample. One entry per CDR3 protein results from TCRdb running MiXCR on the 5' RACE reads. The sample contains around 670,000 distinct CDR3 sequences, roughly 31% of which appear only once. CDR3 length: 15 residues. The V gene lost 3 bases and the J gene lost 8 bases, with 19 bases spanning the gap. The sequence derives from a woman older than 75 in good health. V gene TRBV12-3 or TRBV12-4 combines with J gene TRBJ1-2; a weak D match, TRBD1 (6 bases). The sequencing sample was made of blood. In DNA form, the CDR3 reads TGTGCCAGCAGTTTTAGAAAGGGGGGGGCAAGAGGCTACACCTTC. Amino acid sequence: CASSFRKGGARGYTF.